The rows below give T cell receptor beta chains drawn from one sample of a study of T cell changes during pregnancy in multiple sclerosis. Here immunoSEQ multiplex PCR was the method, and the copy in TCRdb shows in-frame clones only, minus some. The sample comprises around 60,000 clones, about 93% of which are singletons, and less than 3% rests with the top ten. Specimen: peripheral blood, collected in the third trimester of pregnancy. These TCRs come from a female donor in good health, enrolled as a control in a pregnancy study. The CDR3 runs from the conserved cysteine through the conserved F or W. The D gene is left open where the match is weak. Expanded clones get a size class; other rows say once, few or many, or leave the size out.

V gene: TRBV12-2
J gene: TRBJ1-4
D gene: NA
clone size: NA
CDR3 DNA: TGTGCAAGTCGCCCTGAGGGTCTGTTTGAAAAACTGTTTTTT
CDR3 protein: CASRPEGLFEKLFF

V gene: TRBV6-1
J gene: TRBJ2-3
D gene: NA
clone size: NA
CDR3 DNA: TGTGCCAGCACCAGGCGGGTTGGGACAGATACGCAGTATTTT
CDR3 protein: CASTRRVGTDTQYF

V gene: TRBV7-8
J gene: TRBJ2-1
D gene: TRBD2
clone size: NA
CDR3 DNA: TGTGCCAGCAGCTCCGACGGGGGGGGAGGGTCCCCCTACAATGAGCAGTTCTTC
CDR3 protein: CASSSDGGGGSPYNEQFF

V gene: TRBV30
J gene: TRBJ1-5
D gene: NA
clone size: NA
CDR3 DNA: TGTGCCTGGAGTGTTCTCCCAGGGGTCAATCAGCCCCAGCATTTT
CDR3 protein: CAWSVLPGVNQPQHF

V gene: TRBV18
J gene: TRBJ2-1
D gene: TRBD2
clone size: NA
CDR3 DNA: TGTGCCAGCTCACCGTCTAGCGGGAGGCTAGGAGAGCAGTTCTTC
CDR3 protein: CASSPSSGRLGEQFF

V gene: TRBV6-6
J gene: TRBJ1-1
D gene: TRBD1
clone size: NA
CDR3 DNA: TGTGCCAGCAACCTACAGGGGATGTGGGGGAACACTGAAGCTTTCTTT
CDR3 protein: CASNLQGMWGNTEAFF

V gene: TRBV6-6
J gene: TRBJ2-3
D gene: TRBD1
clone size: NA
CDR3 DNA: TGTGCCAGCAGAAGACAGGGGACAAACACAGATACGCAGTATTTT
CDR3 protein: CASRRQGTNTDTQYF

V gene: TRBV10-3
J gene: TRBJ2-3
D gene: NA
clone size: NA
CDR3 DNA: TGTGCCATCAGTGACGAATGGGCTAGCTTCGCGCAGTATTTT
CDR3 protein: CAISDEWASFAQYF

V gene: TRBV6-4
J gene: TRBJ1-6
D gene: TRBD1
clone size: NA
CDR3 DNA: TGTGCCAGCAGCCCCGGGACAGATAATTCACCCCTCCACTTT
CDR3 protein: CASSPGTDNSPLHF

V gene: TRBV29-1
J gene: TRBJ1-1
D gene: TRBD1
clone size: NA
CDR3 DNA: TGCAGCGTTTACCGGGACAGGGGAGACACTGAAGCTTTCTTT
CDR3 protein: CSVYRDRGDTEAFF

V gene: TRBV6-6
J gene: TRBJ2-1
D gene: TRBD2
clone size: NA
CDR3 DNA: TGTGCCAGCAGTTCGACTAGCGGGAGCTCCTACAATGAGCAGTTCTTC
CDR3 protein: CASSSTSGSSYNEQFF

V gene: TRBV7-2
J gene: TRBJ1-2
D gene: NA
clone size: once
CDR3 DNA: TGTGCCAGCAGCCGGGATTTTAACTATGGCTACACCTTC
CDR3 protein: CASSRDFNYGYTF

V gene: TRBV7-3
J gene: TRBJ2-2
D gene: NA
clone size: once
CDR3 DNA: TGTGCCAGCAGCGTCTCGGGTGGCGGGGAGCTGTTTTTT
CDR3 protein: CASSVSGGGELFF

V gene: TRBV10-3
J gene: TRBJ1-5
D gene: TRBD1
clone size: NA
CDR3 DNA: TGTGCCATCAGTGAGTCCACAGGGGGGGGAGTGCAGCCCCAGCATTTT
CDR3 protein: CAISESTGGGVQPQHF

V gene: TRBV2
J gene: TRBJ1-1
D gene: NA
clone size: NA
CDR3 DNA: TGTGCCAGCAGAGTGACGGGGGGGAGTGCTGAAGCTTTCTTT
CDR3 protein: CASRVTGGSAEAFF

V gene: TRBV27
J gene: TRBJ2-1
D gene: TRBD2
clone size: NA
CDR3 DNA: TGTGCCAGCAGTTCGATACTAGCGGATCGCTACAATGAGCAGTTCTTC
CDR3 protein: CASSSILADRYNEQFF

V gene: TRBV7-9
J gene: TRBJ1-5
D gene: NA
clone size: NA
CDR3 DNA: TGTGCCAGCAGCTTAAACAGGGACCAGCCCCAGCATTTT
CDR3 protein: CASSLNRDQPQHF

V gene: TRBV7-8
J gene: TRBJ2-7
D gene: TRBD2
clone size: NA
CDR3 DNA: TGTGCCAGCAGCTTAGTGTCTAGCGGGACCGACGAGCAGTACTTC
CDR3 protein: CASSLVSSGTDEQYF

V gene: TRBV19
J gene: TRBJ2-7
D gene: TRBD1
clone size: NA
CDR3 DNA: TGTGCCAGTAGTATGTTCCCCGGGACAGGGGTTTCCGAGCAGTACTTC
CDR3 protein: CASSMFPGTGVSEQYF

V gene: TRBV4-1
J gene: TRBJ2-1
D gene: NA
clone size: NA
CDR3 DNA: TGCGCCAGCAGCCCCTCTGGGACTCGCCCCGGGAATGAGCAGTTCTTC
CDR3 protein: CASSPSGTRPGNEQFF

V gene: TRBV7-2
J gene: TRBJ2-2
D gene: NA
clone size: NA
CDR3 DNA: TGTGCCAGCAGCATTACCGGGAGTGCGAACACCGGGGAGCTGTTTTTT
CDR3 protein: CASSITGSANTGELFF

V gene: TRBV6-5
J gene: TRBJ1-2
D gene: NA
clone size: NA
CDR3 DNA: TGTGCCAGCAGTTACTCCGGCGGCAGCGGCTTCTATGGCTACACCTTC
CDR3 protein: CASSYSGGSGFYGYTF

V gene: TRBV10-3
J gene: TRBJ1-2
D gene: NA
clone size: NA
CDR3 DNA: TGTGCCATCAGTGAGCAGGACAGCCGTGGCTACACCTTC
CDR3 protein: CAISEQDSRGYTF

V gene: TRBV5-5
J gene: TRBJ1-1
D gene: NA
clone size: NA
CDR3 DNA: TGTGCCAGCAGCTTGGTCTGGACAACGAACACTGAAGCTTTCTTT
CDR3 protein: CASSLVWTTNTEAFF

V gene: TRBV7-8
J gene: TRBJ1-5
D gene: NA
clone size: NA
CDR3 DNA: TGTGCCAGCAGCTTATCAAGGGGAGGTCAGCCCCAGCATTTT
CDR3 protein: CASSLSRGGQPQHF

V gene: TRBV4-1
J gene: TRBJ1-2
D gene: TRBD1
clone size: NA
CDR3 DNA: TGCGCCAGCAGCCCCCGGGACAGCTATGGCTACACCTTC
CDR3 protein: CASSPRDSYGYTF

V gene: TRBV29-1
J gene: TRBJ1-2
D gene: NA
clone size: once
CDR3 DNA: TGCAGCGTTGAAGACAGGGGACGAGCCAATGGCTACACCTTC
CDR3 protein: CSVEDRGRANGYTF

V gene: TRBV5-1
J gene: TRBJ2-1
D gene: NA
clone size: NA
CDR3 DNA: TGCGCCAGCAGCTTGGGACAGGTAGGCGATGAGCAGTTCTTC
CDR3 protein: CASSLGQVGDEQFF

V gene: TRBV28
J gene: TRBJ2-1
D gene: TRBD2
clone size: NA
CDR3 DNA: TGTGCCAGCAGTTTAAGCCTAGCGGGAGGGTCAGGCGAGCAGTTCTTC
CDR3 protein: CASSLSLAGGSGEQFF

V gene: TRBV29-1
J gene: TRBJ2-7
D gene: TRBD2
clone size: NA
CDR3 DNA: TGCAGCGTTTCAAAACTAGCGGGACCCCCCTACGAGCAGTACTTC
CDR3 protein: CSVSKLAGPPYEQYF

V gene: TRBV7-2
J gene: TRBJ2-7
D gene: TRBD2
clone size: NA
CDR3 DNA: TGTGCCAGCAGCTTAGGGCTAGCGGGAGGTTACGAGCAGTACTTC
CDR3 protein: CASSLGLAGGYEQYF

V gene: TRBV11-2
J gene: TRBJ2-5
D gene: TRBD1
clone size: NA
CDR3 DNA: TGTGCCAGCAGCCCGAAGGGGGCAATAGAGACCCAGTACTTC
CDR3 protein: CASSPKGAIETQYF

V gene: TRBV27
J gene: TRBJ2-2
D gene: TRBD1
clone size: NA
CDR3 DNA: TGTGCCAGCAGTATCGGACAGGGGGCCTTAGCCTTCGGTGGGGAGCTGTTTTTT
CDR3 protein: CASSIGQGALAFGGELFF

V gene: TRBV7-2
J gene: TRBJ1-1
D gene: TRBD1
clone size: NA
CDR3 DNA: TGTGCCAGCAGCTTACAGGTACAGGGGGCCCTATCGAACACTGAAGCTTTCTTT
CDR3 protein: CASSLQVQGALSNTEAFF

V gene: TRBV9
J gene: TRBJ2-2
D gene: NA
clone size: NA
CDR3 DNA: TGTGCCAGCAGCGTAGAAGCAACGAACACCGGGGAGCTGTTTTTT
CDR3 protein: CASSVEATNTGELFF

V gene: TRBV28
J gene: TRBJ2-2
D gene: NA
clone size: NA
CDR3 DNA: TGTGCCAGCCAGGAGGTTAAGTTCGCGAACACCGGGGAGCTGTTTTTT
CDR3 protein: CASQEVKFANTGELFF

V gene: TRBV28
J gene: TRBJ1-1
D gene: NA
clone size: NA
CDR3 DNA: TGTGCCAGCAGTTTTCTTTACACTGAAGCTTTCTTT
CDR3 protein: CASSFLYTEAFF

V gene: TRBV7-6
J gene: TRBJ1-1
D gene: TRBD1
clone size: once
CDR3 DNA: TGTGCCAGCAGCCCGCCGGACAGGGTGATGACTGAAGCTTTCTTT
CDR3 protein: CASSPPDRVMTEAFF

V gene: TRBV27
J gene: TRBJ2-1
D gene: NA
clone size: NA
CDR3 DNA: TGTGCCAGCAGTGCACCATCGGGACTTACCTACAATGAGCAGTTCTTC
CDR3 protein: CASSAPSGLTYNEQFF

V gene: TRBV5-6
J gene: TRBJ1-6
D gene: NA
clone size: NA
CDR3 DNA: TGTGCCAGCAGCTTGGCGGGGAGCTCCTATAATTCACCCCTCCACTTT
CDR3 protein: CASSLAGSSYNSPLHF

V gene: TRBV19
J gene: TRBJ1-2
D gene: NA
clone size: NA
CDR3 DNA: TGTGCCAGTTCCCCATTGAGCCCCGCTAACTATGGCTACACCTTC
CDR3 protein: CASSPLSPANYGYTF

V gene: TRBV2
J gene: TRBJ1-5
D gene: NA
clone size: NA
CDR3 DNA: TGTGCCAGCAGTCGCCGAACACCAGGGGATAGCAATCAGCCCCAGCATTTT
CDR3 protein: CASSRRTPGDSNQPQHF

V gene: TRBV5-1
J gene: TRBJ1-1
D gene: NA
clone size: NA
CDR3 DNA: TGCGCCAGCAGCTCAGAAGGACAGCGGACTGAAGCTTTCTTT
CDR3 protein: CASSSEGQRTEAFF